A single sample gave rise to the 9 T cell receptor beta chains below, sequenced in a study of cytomegalovirus exposure and HLA in healthy donors. Vbeta (60) and Jbeta (13) primers were used in the PCR. Measured with immunoSEQ multiplex PCR; TCRdb has only the in-frame clones, and not every one. The sample gives around 160,000 clones, about two thirds of which show up once; approximately 1.8% is in the top ten. The sequenced sample consisted of PBMCs. The receptors stem from a young woman in good health and CMV-seronegative.

This clone has only a few counts. This chain joins TRBV7-9 and TRBJ2-1; 9 bases map to TRBD2. Germline V lookup: CDR1 SEHNR, CDR2 FQNEAQ (reference sequence). Trimming removed 6 bases from V and 7 bases from J; junction bases left unmatched: 10. The CDR3 length is 15 residues. The chain's CDR3 is CASSSSGRWRNEQFF. The CDR3 DNA sequence: TGTGCCAGCAGTTCGAGCGGGAGGTGGAGGAATGAGCAGTTCTTC.

The chain employs TRBV6-7 and TRBJ2-5; D is perhaps TRBD2 (6 bases). TRBV6-7 is sorted into the ORF group, with uncertain function. CDR3 length: 12 amino acids. V lost 7 bases to trimming and J lost 9 bases, with 15 bases between them. The CDR3 here is CASKDYPRPQYF. CDR3 nucleotide sequence: TGTGCCAGCAAGGACTATCCCCGCCCCCAGTACTTC.

This clone was detected once. One end of the junction does not line up with germline, which may come from a read error. This sequence joins TRBV25-1 and TRBJ2-1; D might be TRBD2 (6 bases). This CDR3 comprises 14 residues. Germline V gene lookup returns CDR1 MGHDK and CDR2 SYGVNS. CDR3 sequence reads: CASISWRDHKEQFF. The DNA of the CDR3 is TGTGCCAGCATCTCCTGGCGGGACCACAAAGAGCAGTTCTTC.

This chain uses TRBV4-1 with TRBJ2-5; TRBD2 aligns across 10 bases. Per germline, CDR1 MGHRA and CDR2 YSYEKL. The CDR3 is made up of 17 amino acids. Trimming removed 0 bases from V and 5 bases from J; junction bases left unmatched: 9. The CDR3 DNA is TGCGCCAGCAGCCAAGAACCAGCGGGAGGGTCGGAGGAGACCCAGTACTTC. Protein sequence: CASSQEPAGGSEETQYF.

The chain recombines TRBV21-1 with TRBJ2-2; TRBD2 is the table's D call and was not checked against the DNA. TRBV21-1 constitutes a pseudogene. There are 14 residues in the CDR3. CDR3 DNA: TGTGCCAGCAACACCCACACGGGGGCCGGGGAGCTGTTTTTT. Translation gives CASNTHTGAGELFF.

This chain links TRBV5-4 with TRBJ2-3, with 12 bases matching TRBD2. The J segment lost 6 bases and the V segment lost 3 bases, leaving 8 bases of the junction unmatched. This CDR3 spans 16 amino acids. Germline values: CDR1 SGHNT, CDR2 YYREEE (reference sequence). This CDR3 is CASSSGLAGIWDTQYF. The CDR3 DNA reads as TGTGCCAGCAGCTCTGGACTAGCGGGGATTTGGGATACGCAGTATTTT.

The chain combines TRBV9 with TRBJ1-1; 7 positions agree with TRBD1. J was trimmed by 4 bases and V by 6 bases; bases with no gene match: 9. This CDR3 region has 14 residues. CDR1 is SGDLS and CDR2 is YYNGEE in the germline V gene. CDR3 sequence: CASTAQTGLTEAFF. The CDR3 DNA is TGTGCCAGCACTGCCCAGACAGGGCTCACTGAAGCTTTCTTT. The full variable domain, with the rest looked up from reference TRBV9 and TRBJ1-1, is DSGVTQTPKHLITATGQRVTLRCSPRSGDLSVYWYQQSLDQGLQFLIQYYNGEERAKGNILERFSAQQFPDLHSELNLSSLELGDSALYFCASTAQTGLTEAFFGQGTRLTVV.

V and J are TRBV7-2 and TRBJ2-1; 9 bases line up with TRBD2. This CDR3 comprises 17 residues. Germline V gives CDR1 SGHTA, CDR2 FQGNSA. V lost 2 bases and J lost 8; bases outside the gene matches: 13. This CDR3 reads CASSLRFRRGGFDEQFF. CDR3 coding DNA: TGTGCCAGCAGCTTACGTTTTAGGCGGGGGGGGTTCGATGAGCAGTTCTTC.

The V and J genes are TRBV29-1 and TRBJ2-1, with TRBD2 identical over 8 bases. The V segment lost 4 bases and the J segment 2 bases; nucleotides outside the gene matches: 4. The CDR3 totals 14 residues. Germline V gene sequence: CDR1 SQVTM, CDR2 ANQGSEA. CDR3 sequence (DNA): TGCAGCGTTGTATGGGGACTAGCCTACAATGAGCAGTTCTTC. It specifies CSVVWGLAYNEQFF.